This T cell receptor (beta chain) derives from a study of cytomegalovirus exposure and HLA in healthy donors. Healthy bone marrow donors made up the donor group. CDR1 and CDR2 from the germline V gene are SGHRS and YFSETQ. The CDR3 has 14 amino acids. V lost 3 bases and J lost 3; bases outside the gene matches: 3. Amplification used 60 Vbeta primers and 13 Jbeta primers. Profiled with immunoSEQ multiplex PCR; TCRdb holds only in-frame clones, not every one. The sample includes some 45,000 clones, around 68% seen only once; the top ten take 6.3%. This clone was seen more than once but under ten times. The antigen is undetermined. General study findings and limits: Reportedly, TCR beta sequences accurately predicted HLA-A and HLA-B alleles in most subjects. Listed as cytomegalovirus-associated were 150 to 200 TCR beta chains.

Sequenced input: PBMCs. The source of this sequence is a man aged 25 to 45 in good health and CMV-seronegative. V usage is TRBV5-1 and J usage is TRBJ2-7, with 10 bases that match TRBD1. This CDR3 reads CASSSRDRGYEQYF. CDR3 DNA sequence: TGCGCCAGCAGCTCGCGGGACAGGGGCTACGAGCAGTACTTC. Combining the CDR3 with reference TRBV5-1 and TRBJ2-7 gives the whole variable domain KAGVTQTPRYLIKTRGQQVTLSCSPISGHRSVSWYQQTPGQGLQFLFEYFSETQRNKGNFPGRFSGRQFSNSRSEMNVSTLELGDSALYLCASSSRDRGYEQYFGPGTRLTVT.